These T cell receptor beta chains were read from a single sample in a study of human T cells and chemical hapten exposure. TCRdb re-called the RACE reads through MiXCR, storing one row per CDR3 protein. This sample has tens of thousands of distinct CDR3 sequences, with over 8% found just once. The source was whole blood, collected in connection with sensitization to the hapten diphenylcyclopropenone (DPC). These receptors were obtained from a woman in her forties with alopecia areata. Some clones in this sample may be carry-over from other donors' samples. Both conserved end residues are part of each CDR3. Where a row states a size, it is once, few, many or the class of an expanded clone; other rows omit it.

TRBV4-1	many	CASSQPGQNYGYTF
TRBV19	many	CASSSPGQYNTGELFF
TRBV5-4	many	CASSLEHSTEQYF
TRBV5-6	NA	CASSLMGRANYGYTF
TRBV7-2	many	CASSLGGTGGRDTQYF
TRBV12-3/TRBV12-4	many	CASRAGGSGNQPQHF
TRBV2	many	CASSGIAGATYNEQFF
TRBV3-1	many	CASSQVGGIPDTQYF
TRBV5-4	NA	CASSLSLGPANTGELFF
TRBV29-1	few	CSADHNTEAFF
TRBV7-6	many	CASSPGTSSGNTIYF
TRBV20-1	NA	CTASRQETQYF
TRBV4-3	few	CASSQPGLASPGDTQYF
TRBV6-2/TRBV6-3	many	CASTTGRPYNEQFF
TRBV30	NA	CAWSLPGLIYGYTF
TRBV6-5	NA	CASTGGGAVQYF
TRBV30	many	CAWSRGRGNTEAFF
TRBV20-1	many	CSLGLAGLRTDTQYF
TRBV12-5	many	CASGLPNGPQHF
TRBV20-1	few	CSARDHSLDENYEQYF
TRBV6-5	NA	CASTHPLGETQYF
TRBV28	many	CASSFTIGGEQFF
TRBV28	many	CASRQPGTGQETQYF